A selection of T cell receptor beta chains follows, all from one sample in a study of cytomegalovirus exposure and HLA in healthy donors. Method: immunoSEQ multiplex PCR; TCRdb's copy keeps in-frame clones and lacks some. The repertoire consists of 150,000 to 200,000 clones, with just under 80% occurring once and the leading ten covering 6%. Sample: PBMCs. These receptors were obtained from a woman aged 30 to 39 in good health and CMV-seropositive. Both conserved end residues are part of each CDR3. Fields, in order: J gene, clone size, D gene, V gene, CDR3 protein, CDR3 DNA. A D gene is named only where the DNA matches it firmly. Clone size is given for some rows only: seen once, a few or many times, or a class if the clone is expanded.

TRBJ1-2,once,-,TRBV29-1,CSVAHLPVYGYTF,TGCAGCGTGGCACACCTGCCAGTTTATGGCTACACCTTC
TRBJ1-1,-,-,TRBV7-6,CASGHRDTEAFF,TGTGCCAGCGGACACAGGGACACTGAAGCTTTCTTT
TRBJ2-1,-,-,TRBV5-1,CASSFDGVSYNEQFF,TGCGCCAGCAGCTTTGACGGGGTCTCCTACAATGAGCAGTTCTTC
TRBJ2-1,few,-,TRBV5-4,CASSLVPQAREQFF,TGTGCCAGCAGCTTGGTTCCGCAGGCCCGGGAGCAGTTCTTC
TRBJ1-2,few,-,TRBV4-1,CASSAATATGYGYTF,TGCGCCAGCAGCGCCGCTACTGCCACAGGGTATGGCTACACCTTC
TRBJ1-5,once,-,TRBV27,CASSLGFGGNQPQHF,TGTGCCAGCAGTTTGGGGTTTGGAGGGAATCAGCCCCAGCATTTT
TRBJ2-1,-,TRBD1,TRBV5-1,CASSLGTGVYNEQFF,TGCGCCAGCAGCTTGGGGACAGGGGTCTACAATGAGCAGTTCTTC
TRBJ2-7,-,-,TRBV7-9,CASSFYRGISYEQYF,TGTGCCAGCAGCTTCTACCGGGGAATCTCCTACGAGCAGTACTTC
TRBJ2-5,-,-,TRBV5-1,CASSFPLTGQETQYF,TGCGCCAGCAGCTTCCCCCTGACAGGACAAGAGACCCAGTACTTC
TRBJ1-3,-,TRBD1,TRBV27,CASRRQGARDTIYF,TGTGCCAGCAGACGACAGGGGGCGCGGGACACCATATATTTT
TRBJ2-2,-,TRBD2,TRBV4-1,CASSQLPGGSTGELFF,TGCGCCAGCAGCCAGCTCCCGGGAGGGAGCACCGGGGAGCTGTTTTTT
TRBJ2-1,few,TRBD2,TRBV5-1,CASSWTGTSGNEQFF,TGCGCCAGCAGCTGGACAGGGACTAGCGGGAATGAGCAGTTCTTC
TRBJ2-4,once,-,TRBV6-5,CASSERPQNIQYF,TGTGCCAGCAGTGAACGTCCACAGAACATTCAGTACTTC
TRBJ1-5,-,-,TRBV28,CASSSDTQRPQHF,TGTGCCAGCAGTTCGGACACGCAACGGCCCCAGCATTTT
TRBJ1-4,-,-,TRBV28,CASSASGATNEKLFF,TGTGCCAGCAGTGCATCAGGGGCAACTAATGAAAAACTGTTTTTT
TRBJ2-7,-,-,TRBV6-5,CASGPRAYSYEQYF,TGTGCCAGCGGACCGCGGGCTTACTCCTACGAGCAGTACTTC
TRBJ1-4,few,-,TRBV5-4,CASSLVAGELFF,TGTGCCAGCAGCTTGGTAGCCGGGGAACTGTTTTTT
TRBJ1-2,once,-,TRBV2,CASSEPLVRYTF,TGTGCCAGCAGTGAACCTCTCGTCCGCTACACCTTC
TRBJ2-1,-,TRBD2,TRBV7-9,CASSLLPAGVDEQFF,TGTGCCAGCAGCTTATTGCCAGCGGGGGTCGATGAGCAGTTCTTC
TRBJ2-2,-,TRBD1,TRBV29-1,CSAPGGTGGTGELFF,TGCAGCGCCCCCGGGGGGACAGGGGGCACCGGGGAGCTGTTTTTT
TRBJ1-5,-,-,TRBV28,CGAQGNLDQPQHF,TGTGGCGCCCAGGGTAACTTAGATCAGCCCCAGCATTTT
TRBJ2-3,-,-,TRBV15,CATSVGGAATADTQYF,TGTGCCACCAGCGTCGGTGGGGCAGCGACCGCAGATACGCAGTATTTT
TRBJ1-5,-,-,TRBV5-6,CASSLSTESTSDQPQHF,TGTGCCAGCAGCTTGAGCACAGAAAGTACGTCAGATCAGCCCCAGCATTTT
TRBJ1-2,-,-,TRBV6-6,CASSYPLGRGRGYTF,TGTGCCAGCAGTTACCCCCTCGGGAGGGGACGGGGCTACACCTTC
TRBJ1-1,-,-,TRBV10-1,CASSPVEAANNEAFF,TGCGCCAGCAGCCCAGTCGAGGCAGCAAACAATGAAGCTTTCTTT
TRBJ1-6,few,-,TRBV7-6,CASSLRGGNSPLHF,TGTGCCAGCTCCCTCCGCGGGGGAAATTCACCCCTCCACTTT
TRBJ1-2,few,TRBD1,TRBV29-1,CSVTKSRPGTGTKDGYTF,TGCAGCGTAACCAAATCACGTCCCGGGACAGGGACCAAAGATGGCTACACCTTC
TRBJ2-7,-,TRBD2,TRBV7-2,CASSLRTSGTSEQYF,TGTGCCAGCAGCTTACGGACTAGCGGGACCTCCGAGCAGTACTTC
TRBJ2-7,-,-,TRBV7-3,CASSLQGYEQYF,TGTGCCAGCAGTTTACAGGGCTACGAGCAGTACTTC
TRBJ2-5,-,-,TRBV9,CASSVGGGQETQYF,TGTGCCAGCAGCGTAGGAGGGGGCCAAGAGACCCAGTACTTC
TRBJ2-5,-,TRBD2,TRBV2,CASTLAGETQYF,TGTGCCAGCACCTTAGCGGGGGAGACCCAGTACTTC
TRBJ1-1,once,-,TRBV11-2,CASSLRAYTEAFF,TGTGCCAGCAGCCTTCGAGCATACACTGAAGCTTTCTTT
TRBJ2-1,once,-,TRBV19,CASHRDRNEQFF,TGTGCCAGCCACAGGGACCGCAATGAGCAGTTCTTC
TRBJ1-3,-,TRBD1,TRBV5-1,CASSLGDRVSGNTIYF,TGCGCCAGCAGCTTGGGGGACAGGGTCTCTGGAAACACCATATATTTT
TRBJ1-1,-,TRBD1,TRBV6-1,CASRQGNTEAFF,TGTGCCAGTCGACAGGGGAACACTGAAGCTTTCTTT
TRBJ2-7,few,TRBD1,TRBV19,CASSLQPGQLYEQYF,TGTGCCAGTAGTTTACAGCCGGGACAGTTATACGAGCAGTACTTC
TRBJ1-5,-,TRBD1,TRBV7-6,CASSLAGTGPNQPQHF,TGTGCCAGCAGCTTAGCAGGGACAGGGCCCAATCAGCCCCAGCATTTT
TRBJ2-5,-,-,TRBV7-9,CASSYGTAAEETQYF,TGTGCCAGCAGCTATGGGACTGCCGCCGAAGAGACCCAGTACTTC
TRBJ2-1,-,-,TRBV9,CASSGYLSSYNEQFF,TGTGCCAGCAGCGGCTACCTTAGCTCCTACAATGAGCAGTTCTTC
TRBJ2-1,-,-,TRBV9,CASSVYEAAYNEQFF,TGTGCCAGCAGCGTGTATGAAGCCGCCTACAATGAGCAGTTCTTC
TRBJ2-5,-,TRBD2,TRBV10-3,CATGGSGRLQETQYF,TGTGCCACCGGGGGGAGTGGACGCCTCCAAGAGACCCAGTACTTC
TRBJ1-2,-,TRBD1,TRBV29-1,CSVEYGQGNYGYTF,TGCAGCGTTGAATACGGACAGGGTAACTATGGCTACACCTTC
TRBJ2-7,-,-,TRBV6-5,CASSYSGQPLYEQYF,TGTGCCAGCAGTTACTCGGGGCAGCCGCTCTACGAGCAGTACTTC
TRBJ1-1,-,-,TRBV18,CASSPSGGGTEAFF,TGTGCCAGCTCACCGTCGGGAGGGGGCACTGAAGCTTTCTTT
TRBJ1-6,-,-,TRBV28,CASLTRNTLALHF,TGTGCCAGCCTCACGCGGAATACCTTGGCCCTCCACTTT
TRBJ1-1,-,TRBD1,TRBV28,CASSLSVISGTGFAFF,TGTGCCAGCAGTTTATCCGTGATCTCCGGGACAGGGTTCGCTTTCTTT
TRBJ1-2,-,TRBD1,TRBV7-2,CASSFTQGVSRGYTF,TGTGCCAGCAGCTTTACACAGGGGGTAAGCCGTGGCTACACCTTC
TRBJ2-3,-,TRBD2,TRBV29-1,CSVEEGLVTQYF,TGCAGCGTTGAGGAGGGACTAGTTACGCAGTATTTT
TRBJ2-1,once,-,TRBV7-6,CASSLDNGIGQFF,TGTGCCAGCAGCTTAGACAACGGGATTGGGCAGTTCTTC
TRBJ2-1,-,TRBD2,TRBV2,CASSGGGTPDNEQFF,TGTGCCAGCAGTGGGGGGGGGACCCCTGATAATGAGCAGTTCTTC
TRBJ2-7,-,-,TRBV1,CTSSQVAGGQYF,TGCACCAGCAGCCAAGTTGCCGGAGGGCAGTACTTC
TRBJ2-1,-,TRBD2,TRBV5-1,CASSTFSSGTFNEQFF,TGCGCCAGCAGCACCTTCTCTAGCGGGACCTTCAATGAGCAGTTCTTC
TRBJ2-7,-,TRBD1,TRBV28,CASSLLAPGQDAYEQYF,TGTGCCAGCAGTTTATTGGCCCCGGGACAGGACGCCTACGAGCAGTACTTC